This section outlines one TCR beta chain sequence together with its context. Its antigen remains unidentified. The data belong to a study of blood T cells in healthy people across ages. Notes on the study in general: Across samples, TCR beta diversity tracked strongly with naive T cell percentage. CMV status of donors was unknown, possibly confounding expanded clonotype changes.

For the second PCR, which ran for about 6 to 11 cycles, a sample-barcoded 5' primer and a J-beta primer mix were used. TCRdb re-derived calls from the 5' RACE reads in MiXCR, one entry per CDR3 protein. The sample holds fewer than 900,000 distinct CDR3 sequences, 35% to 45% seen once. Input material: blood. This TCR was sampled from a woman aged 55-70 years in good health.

For the CDR3, the DNA is TGCAGTGCTAGATCTAATCTAGCGGGACCCCTTACCGAGCAGTACTTC. This translates into CSARSNLAGPLTEQYF. V and J are TRBV20-1 and TRBJ2-7; 9 bases map to TRBD2. The V gene end was trimmed by 2 bases and the J gene end by 6 bases; junction bases not matched to a gene: 14. The CDR3 totals 16 residues. Looked up from germline, CDR1 is DFQATT and CDR2 is SNEGSKA (reference sequence).